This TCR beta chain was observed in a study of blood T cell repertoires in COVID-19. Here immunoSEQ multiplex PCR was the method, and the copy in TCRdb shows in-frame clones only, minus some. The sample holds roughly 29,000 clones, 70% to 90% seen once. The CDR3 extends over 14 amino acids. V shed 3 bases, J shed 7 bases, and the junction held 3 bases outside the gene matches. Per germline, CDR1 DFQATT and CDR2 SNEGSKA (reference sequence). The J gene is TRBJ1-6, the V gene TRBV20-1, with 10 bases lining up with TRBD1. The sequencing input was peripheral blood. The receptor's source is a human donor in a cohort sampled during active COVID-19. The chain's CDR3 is CSASWGQGNSPLHF. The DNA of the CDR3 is TGCAGTGCTAGTTGGGGACAGGGGAATTCACCCCTCCACTTT.